Listed below are T cell receptor beta chains from one sample, sequenced in a study of blood T cell repertoires in COVID-19. Profiled with immunoSEQ multiplex PCR; TCRdb holds only in-frame clones, not every one. The repertoire holds roughly 200,000 clones, around 79% seen once, with about 13% in the top ten. Material: peripheral blood. The receptors come from a man aged 50 to 59 who had recovered from COVID-19. CDR3s include the opening cysteine and the closing phenylalanine or tryptophan. A D gene is named only where the DNA matches it firmly. Clone size is shown for a subset of rows, as once, few, many or a class of expanded clone.

cdr3_aa | cdr3_nt | clone_size | d_call | j_call | v_call
CASSLRRPAPNNEQFF | TGTGCCAGCAGCTTGAGGCGGCCCGCCCCAAACAATGAGCAGTTCTTC | few | - | TRBJ2-1 | TRBV11-2
CASSLGSRSEQYF | TGTGCCAGCAGCTTAGGATCCCGCAGCGAGCAGTACTTC | - | - | TRBJ2-7 | TRBV7-2
CASRPGDRPTYEQYF | TGTGCCAGCAGACCTGGGGACAGACCCACCTACGAGCAGTACTTC | - | TRBD1 | TRBJ2-7 | TRBV28
CATSGDGGGEANYGYTF | TGTGCCACCAGCGGAGATGGAGGGGGCGAAGCTAACTATGGCTACACCTTC | - | TRBD1 | TRBJ1-2 | TRBV15
CSADRKSMNTEAFF | TGCAGCGCTGACAGGAAAAGCATGAACACTGAAGCTTTCTTT | - | - | TRBJ1-1 | TRBV29-1
CASLELNTGELFF | TGTGCCAGTCTTGAGTTGAACACCGGGGAGCTGTTTTTT | - | - | TRBJ2-2 | TRBV19
CASSQDRWRGGSNEQFF | TGCGCCAGCAGCCAAGATCGTTGGCGGGGAGGGTCCAATGAGCAGTTCTTC | - | TRBD2 | TRBJ2-1 | TRBV4-1
CASSLFARQGATGELFF | TGTGCCAGCAGCTTGTTTGCGCGACAGGGTGCCACCGGGGAGCTGTTTTTT | once | TRBD1 | TRBJ2-2 | TRBV5-5
CASSQVSGELFF | TGTGCCAGCAGCCAAGTCAGCGGGGAGCTGTTTTTT | - | - | TRBJ2-2 | TRBV3-1/TRBV3-2
CATAGGSGGYTF | TGTGCCACCGCGGGGGGCTCCGGTGGCTACACCTTC | - | - | TRBJ1-2 | TRBV7-8
CASIPKWGSGRAGELFF | TGTGCCAGCATCCCCAAATGGGGAAGCGGGAGAGCCGGGGAGCTGTTTTTT | once | TRBD2 | TRBJ2-2 | TRBV11-3
CASREGVNEKLFF | TGTGCCAGCCGTGAGGGCGTTAATGAAAAACTGTTTTTT | - | - | TRBJ1-4 | TRBV28
CASSFRGPSSYEQYF | TGTGCCAGCAGCTTTAGGGGGCCCAGCTCCTACGAGCAGTACTTC | - | TRBD1 | TRBJ2-7 | TRBV11-2
CASSYPRTGTKQMNTEAFF | TGTGCCAGCAGTTACCCTCGGACAGGGACAAAACAGATGAACACTGAAGCTTTCTTT | - | TRBD1 | TRBJ1-1 | TRBV6-2/TRBV6-3
CASSRVGLAKNIQYF | TGTGCCAGCAGCCGAGTCGGTCTAGCCAAAAACATTCAGTACTTC | - | - | TRBJ2-4 | TRBV7-9
CASSYPSGSTDTQYF | TGTGCCAGCAGCTATCCTAGCGGAAGCACAGATACGCAGTATTTT | once | TRBD2 | TRBJ2-3 | TRBV7-9
CASSIGIYYEQYF | TGTGCCAGTAGTATCGGGATATACTACGAGCAGTACTTC | many | - | TRBJ2-7 | TRBV19
CASRTVAGGFHEQFF | TGTGCCAGCAGGACCGTGGCGGGAGGGTTCCATGAGCAGTTCTTC | - | TRBD2 | TRBJ2-1 | TRBV27
CASSDPTSGGAETQYF | TGTGCCAGCAGCGACCCGACTAGCGGGGGGGCGGAGACCCAGTACTTC | - | TRBD2 | TRBJ2-5 | TRBV4-2
CASSSTGIGDGYTF | TGTGCCAGCAGCTCAACAGGGATCGGTGATGGCTACACCTTC | - | - | TRBJ1-2 | TRBV5-5
CASSWGQGNEQFF | TGTGCCAGCAGCTGGGGACAGGGCAATGAGCAGTTCTTC | - | TRBD1 | TRBJ2-1 | TRBV7-2
CSASSSAGLADTQYF | TGCAGTGCTAGTAGCTCAGCGGGACTCGCAGATACGCAGTATTTT | - | TRBD2 | TRBJ2-3 | TRBV20-1
CASSLGTGGSYNEQFF | TGTGCCAGCAGCCTAGGGACAGGGGGCTCCTACAATGAGCAGTTCTTC | - | TRBD1 | TRBJ2-1 | TRBV13
CAAAGGRNQPQHF | TGTGCCGCAGCCGGAGGACGCAATCAGCCCCAGCATTTT | - | - | TRBJ1-5 | TRBV6-5
CATSSHRGGHYTDTQYF | TGTGCCACCAGCAGCCATAGGGGGGGACATTACACAGATACGCAGTATTTT | - | - | TRBJ2-3 | TRBV15
CSVSGDTQYF | TGCAGTGTGTCGGGAGATACGCAGTATTTT | - | - | TRBJ2-3 | TRBV20-1
CASTTTGIDTEAFF | TGTGCCAGTACCACGACAGGGATTGACACTGAAGCTTTCTTT | - | TRBD1 | TRBJ1-1 | TRBV19
CASSVAGQGASRELFF | TGTGCCAGCAGCGTAGCCGGCCAGGGGGCGTCCCGGGAGCTGTTTTTT | - | TRBD1 | TRBJ2-2 | TRBV9
CASSEEGVTVSPLHF | TGTGCCAGCAGTGAGGAAGGAGTAACTGTCTCACCCCTCCACTTT | - | - | TRBJ1-6 | TRBV2
CSGTGLVPTGELFF | TGCAGCGGTACTGGACTAGTACCCACCGGGGAGCTGTTTTTT | - | TRBD2 | TRBJ2-2 | TRBV29-1
CAWRRVASGELFF | TGTGCCTGGAGGCGGGTAGCTTCCGGGGAGCTGTTTTTT | - | - | TRBJ2-2 | TRBV30
CASGSEEGGGYGYTF | TGTGCTAGTGGTTCGGAGGAGGGCGGGGGTTATGGCTACACCTTC | - | - | TRBJ1-2 | TRBV12-5
CASSPGQGFNQPQHF | TGTGCCAGCAGCCCGGGACAGGGTTTCAATCAGCCCCAGCATTTT | - | TRBD1 | TRBJ1-5 | TRBV6-6
CASSVAQSPNYGYTF | TGTGCCAGCAGCGTAGCTCAGTCCCCTAACTATGGCTACACCTTC | - | - | TRBJ1-2 | TRBV9
CASEPGQGGNEQYF | TGTGCTAGTGAACCGGGACAGGGGGGAAACGAGCAGTACTTC | - | TRBD1 | TRBJ2-7 | TRBV12-5
CASSEGVTYYNEQFF | TGTGCCAGCAGTGAAGGAGTGACGTACTACAATGAGCAGTTCTTC | - | - | TRBJ2-1 | TRBV25-1
CASRRAGQGNEQYF | TGTGCCAGCAGACGAGCGGGACAGGGTAACGAGCAGTACTTC | - | TRBD1 | TRBJ2-7 | TRBV6-5
CASSLRVLGQVNTEAFF | TGCGCCAGCAGCTTGAGAGTTTTGGGGCAGGTGAACACTGAAGCTTTCTTT | few | - | TRBJ1-1 | TRBV5-1
CASSQDRDDFYEQYF | TGCGCCAGCAGCCAAGACAGGGATGACTTCTACGAGCAGTACTTC | - | - | TRBJ2-7 | TRBV4-3
CASTLGGNEYNEQFF | TGTGCCAGCACCCTTGGCGGGAACGAGTACAATGAGCAGTTCTTC | few | - | TRBJ2-1 | TRBV5-4
CASSWAGNQPQHF | TGTGCCAGCAGTTGGGCAGGCAATCAGCCCCAGCATTTT | - | - | TRBJ1-5 | TRBV12-3/TRBV12-4
CASSLGGLRADTQYF | TGTGCCAGCAGCTTAGGTGGCTTGAGGGCAGATACGCAGTATTTT | - | - | TRBJ2-3 | TRBV11-2
CASSRLPLPDTQYF | TGTGCCAGCAGCCGTCTTCCCCTCCCAGATACGCAGTATTTT | - | - | TRBJ2-3 | TRBV7-3